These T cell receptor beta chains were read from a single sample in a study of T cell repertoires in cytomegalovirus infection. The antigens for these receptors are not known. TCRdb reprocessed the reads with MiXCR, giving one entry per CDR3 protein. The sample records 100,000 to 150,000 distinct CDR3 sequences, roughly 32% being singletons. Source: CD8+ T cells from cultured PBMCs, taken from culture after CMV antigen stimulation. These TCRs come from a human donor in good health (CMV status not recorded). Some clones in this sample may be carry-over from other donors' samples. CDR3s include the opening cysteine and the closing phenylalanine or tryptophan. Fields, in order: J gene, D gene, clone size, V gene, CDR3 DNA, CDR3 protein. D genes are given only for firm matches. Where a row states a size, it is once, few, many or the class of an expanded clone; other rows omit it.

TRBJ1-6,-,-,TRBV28,TGTGCCAGCAGTTTAAGTAGGTCGAGACCCCTCCACTTT,CASSLSRSRPLHF
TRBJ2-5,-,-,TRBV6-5,TGTGCCAGCAGTTACCTGGGGGCGGGGGAGACCCAGTACTTC,CASSYLGAGETQYF
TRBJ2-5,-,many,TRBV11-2,TGTGCCAGCAGCTCTACGTTAGTAACAGGACAGTTTGGGGAGACCCAGTACTTC,CASSSTLVTGQFGETQYF
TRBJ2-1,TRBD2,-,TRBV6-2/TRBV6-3,TGTGCCAGCAGTTACTCGAGTATGTGGGACTACGACAATGAGCAGTTCTTC,CASSYSSMWDYDNEQFF
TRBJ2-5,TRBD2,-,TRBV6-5,TGTGCCAGCAGTCCGCTAGCGGGGGCCCAAGAGACCCAGTACTTC,CASSPLAGAQETQYF
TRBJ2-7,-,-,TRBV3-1,TGTGCCAGCAGCCAAGGGGGGATCTACAACTACGAGCAGTACTTC,CASSQGGIYNYEQYF
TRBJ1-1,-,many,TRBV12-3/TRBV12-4,TGTGCCAGCAGTTCCCTTCCGGGTGAAGCTTTCTTT,CASSSLPGEAFF
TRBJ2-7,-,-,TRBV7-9,TGTGCCAGCAGCTTAGGGCCAGCTTCCTACGAGCAGTACTTC,CASSLGPASYEQYF
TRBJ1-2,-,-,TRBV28,TGTGCCAGCAGTTTAGGGACACTCAACTATGGCTACACCTTC,CASSLGTLNYGYTF
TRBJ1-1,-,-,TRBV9,TGTGCCAGCGGAGGGACCCTAAACACTGAAGCTTTCTTT,CASGGTLNTEAFF
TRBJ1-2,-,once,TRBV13,TGTGCCAGCAGCCCTCCCCCGGGACACTGGCGTGAGGGCTACACCTTC,CASSPPPGHWREGYTF